The entry that follows covers one T cell receptor (beta chain) sequence. Generated by immunoSEQ multiplex PCR, the TCRdb table keeps only in-frame clones and is missing some. Here the sample spans 50,000 to 65,000 clones, roughly 92% being singletons. This CDR3 region has 18 residues. Looked up from germline, CDR1 is SNHLY and CDR2 is FYNNEI. Trimming removed 5 bases at V and 3 bases at J, with 23 bases between. The data are from a study of T cell changes during pregnancy in multiple sclerosis. This TCR was sampled from a female donor with multiple sclerosis, enrolled in a pregnancy study. The V gene is TRBV2, the J gene TRBJ2-4, with D tentatively TRBD1 (6 bases). This specimen consisted of CD8+ T cells from peripheral blood mononuclear cells, obtained in the second trimester of pregnancy. The CDR3 region has the DNA TGTGCCAGCAGTTACCCAGGGGACCCTAGCTTTGTCAAAAACATTCAGTACTTC. The encoded protein is CASSYPGDPSFVKNIQYF.